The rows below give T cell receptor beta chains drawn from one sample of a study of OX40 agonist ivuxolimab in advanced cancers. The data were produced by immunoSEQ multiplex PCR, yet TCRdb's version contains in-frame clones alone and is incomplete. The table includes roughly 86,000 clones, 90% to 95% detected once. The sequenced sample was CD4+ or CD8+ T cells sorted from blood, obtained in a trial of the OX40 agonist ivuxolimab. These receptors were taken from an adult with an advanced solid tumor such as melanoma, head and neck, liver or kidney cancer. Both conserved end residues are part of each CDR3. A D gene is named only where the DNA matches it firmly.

cdr3_nt: TGTGCCAGCAGTTTTATTACAGATACGCAGTATTTT
cdr3_aa: CASSFITDTQYF
d_call: .
j_call: TRBJ2-3
v_call: TRBV6-6

cdr3_nt: TGTGCCAGCAGCTTAGGCTCCGGGACAGGGGTGCAAGAGACCCAGTACTTC
cdr3_aa: CASSLGSGTGVQETQYF
d_call: TRBD1
j_call: TRBJ2-5
v_call: TRBV11-3

cdr3_nt: TGCGCCAGCAGCCAAGTCACTACTTCTAGCGGGAGGGCCAATGAGCAGTTCTTC
cdr3_aa: CASSQVTTSSGRANEQFF
d_call: TRBD2
j_call: TRBJ2-1
v_call: TRBV4-1

cdr3_nt: TGTGCCAGCAGCTTTGGCGGGAAGTCTGGGGCCAACGTCCTGACTTTC
cdr3_aa: CASSFGGKSGANVLTF
d_call: .
j_call: TRBJ2-6
v_call: TRBV11-3

cdr3_nt: TGTGCCAGCAGTTACTCCACCGGGGAGCTGTTTTTT
cdr3_aa: CASSYSTGELFF
d_call: .
j_call: TRBJ2-2
v_call: TRBV6-6

cdr3_nt: TGTGCCAGCAGTACCCTCAGGGGGTGGAAGGCTGGAAACACCATATATTTT
cdr3_aa: CASSTLRGWKAGNTIYF
d_call: TRBD1
j_call: TRBJ1-3
v_call: TRBV28

cdr3_nt: TGTGCCAGCAGCCGTGACAGGGCGAGCAATCAGCCCCAGCATTTT
cdr3_aa: CASSRDRASNQPQHF
d_call: TRBD1
j_call: TRBJ1-5
v_call: TRBV5-6

cdr3_nt: TGTGCCAGCAGCGTAATGGGGAACACCGGGGAGCTGTTTTTT
cdr3_aa: CASSVMGNTGELFF
d_call: .
j_call: TRBJ2-2
v_call: TRBV9

cdr3_nt: TGTGCCAGCAGTTTTGGCCAGGACGGAAACATTCAGTACTTC
cdr3_aa: CASSFGQDGNIQYF
d_call: .
j_call: TRBJ2-4
v_call: TRBV28

cdr3_nt: TGTGCCAGCAGCGCGTCCGGGTCCTACGAGCAGTACTTC
cdr3_aa: CASSASGSYEQYF
d_call: .
j_call: TRBJ2-7
v_call: TRBV28

cdr3_nt: TGTGCCGGCGGAAGGCGGGGGCGAGTCTACGAGCAGTACTTC
cdr3_aa: CAGGRRGRVYEQYF
d_call: .
j_call: TRBJ2-7
v_call: TRBV30

cdr3_nt: TGCGCCAGCAGCTTGGAAGGCAGGGGGATTGGAAACACCATATATTTT
cdr3_aa: CASSLEGRGIGNTIYF
d_call: TRBD1
j_call: TRBJ1-3
v_call: TRBV5-1

cdr3_nt: TGTGCCAGCAGCTTAAGGGCGGGCGCGTCCGGGGAGCTGTTTTTT
cdr3_aa: CASSLRAGASGELFF
d_call: .
j_call: TRBJ2-2
v_call: TRBV7-3

cdr3_nt: TGTGCCAGCAGCCAGGGGACTAGCGGGTTTTCTGGGCAGTTCTTC
cdr3_aa: CASSQGTSGFSGQFF
d_call: TRBD2
j_call: TRBJ2-1
v_call: TRBV4-2

cdr3_nt: TGTGCCAGCTCCAAGTCGGTGGAAGAGACCCAGTACTTC
cdr3_aa: CASSKSVEETQYF
d_call: .
j_call: TRBJ2-5
v_call: TRBV5-4

cdr3_nt: TGTGCCAGTAGTAGTCGACTAGTAGTCTACGAGCAGTTCTTC
cdr3_aa: CASSSRLVVYEQFF
d_call: .
j_call: TRBJ2-1
v_call: TRBV19

cdr3_nt: TGTGCCAGCAGTTACACTCCGGACAGGGAGAGAAGGAGAGCCAAAAACATTCAGTACTTC
cdr3_aa: CASSYTPDRERRRAKNIQYF
d_call: TRBD1
j_call: TRBJ2-4
v_call: TRBV6-7